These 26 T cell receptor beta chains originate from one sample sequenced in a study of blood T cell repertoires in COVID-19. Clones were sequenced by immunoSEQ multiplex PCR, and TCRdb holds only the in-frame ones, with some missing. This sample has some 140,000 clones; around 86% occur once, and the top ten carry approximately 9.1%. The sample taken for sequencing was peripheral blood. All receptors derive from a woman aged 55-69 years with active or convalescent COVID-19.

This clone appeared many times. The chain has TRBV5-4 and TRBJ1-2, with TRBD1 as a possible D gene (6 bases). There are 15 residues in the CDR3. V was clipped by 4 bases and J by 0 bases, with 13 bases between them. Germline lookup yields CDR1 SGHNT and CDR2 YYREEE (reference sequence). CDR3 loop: CASSHGQPSNYGYTF. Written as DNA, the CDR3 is TGTGCCAGCAGCCACGGACAGCCCTCTAACTATGGCTACACCTTC.

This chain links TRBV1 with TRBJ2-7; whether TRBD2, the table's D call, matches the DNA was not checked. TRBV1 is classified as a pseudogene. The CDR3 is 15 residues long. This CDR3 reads CTSSQEGLAGYEQYV. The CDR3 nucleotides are TGCACCAGCAGCCAAGAAGGCCTAGCGGGTTACGAGCAGTACGTC.

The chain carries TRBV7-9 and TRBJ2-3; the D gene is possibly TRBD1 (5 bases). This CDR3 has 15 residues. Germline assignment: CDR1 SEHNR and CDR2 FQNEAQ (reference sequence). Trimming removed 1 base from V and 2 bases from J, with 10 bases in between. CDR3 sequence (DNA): TGTGCCAGCAGCTTAGGCGACAGAAACACAGATACGCAGTATTTT. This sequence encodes CASSLGDRNTDTQYF.

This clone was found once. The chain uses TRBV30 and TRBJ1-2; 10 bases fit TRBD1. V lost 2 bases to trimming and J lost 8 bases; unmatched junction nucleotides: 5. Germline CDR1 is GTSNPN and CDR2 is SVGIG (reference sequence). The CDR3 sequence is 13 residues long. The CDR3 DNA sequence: TGTGCCTGGAGTCCCGGGACAGGGGCCGGCTACACCTTC. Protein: CAWSPGTGAGYTF. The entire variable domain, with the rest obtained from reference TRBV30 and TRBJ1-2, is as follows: SQTIHQWPATLVQPVGSPLSLECTVEGTSNPNLYWYRQAAGRGLQLLFYSVGIGQISSEVPQNLSASRPQDRQFILSSKKLLLSDSGFYLCAWSPGTGAGYTFGSGTRLTVV.

DNA of the CDR3: TGTGCCAGCAGCCCGACTTGGCGCCGCAATCAGCCCCAGCATTTT. This sequence encodes CASSPTWRRNQPQHF. The V and J genes are TRBV28 and TRBJ1-5; D gene ambiguous. The CDR3 consists of 15 residues. Per germline, CDR1 MDHEN and CDR2 SYDVKM. Trimming stripped 6 bases from V and 2 bases from J, with 14 bases between.

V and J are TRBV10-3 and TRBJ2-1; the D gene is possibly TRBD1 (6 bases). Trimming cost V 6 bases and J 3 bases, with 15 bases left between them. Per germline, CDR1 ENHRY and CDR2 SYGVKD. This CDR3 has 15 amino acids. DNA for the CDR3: TGTGCCATCAGGGACAGTCCCTGGGACTACAATGAGCAGTTCTTC. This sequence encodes CAIRDSPWDYNEQFF.

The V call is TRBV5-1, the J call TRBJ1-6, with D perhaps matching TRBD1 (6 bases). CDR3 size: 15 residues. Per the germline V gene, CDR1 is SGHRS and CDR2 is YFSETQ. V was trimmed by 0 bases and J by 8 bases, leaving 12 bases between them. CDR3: CASSLAGRGYSPLHF. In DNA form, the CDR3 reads TGCGCCAGCAGCTTGGCGGGCAGGGGTTATTCACCCCTCCACTTT.

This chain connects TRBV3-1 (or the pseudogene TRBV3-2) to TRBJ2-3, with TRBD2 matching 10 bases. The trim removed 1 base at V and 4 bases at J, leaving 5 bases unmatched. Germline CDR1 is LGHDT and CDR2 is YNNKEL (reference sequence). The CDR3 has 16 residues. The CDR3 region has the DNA TGTGCCAGCAGCCAAGTCCTAGCGGGAGTTGCAGATACGCAGTATTTT. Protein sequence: CASSQVLAGVADTQYF.

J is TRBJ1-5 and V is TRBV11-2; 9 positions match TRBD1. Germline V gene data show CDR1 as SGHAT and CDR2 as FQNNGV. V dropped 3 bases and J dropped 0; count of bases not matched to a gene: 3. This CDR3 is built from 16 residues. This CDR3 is CASSLMGQGSNQPQHF. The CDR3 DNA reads TGTGCCAGCAGCTTGATGGGACAGGGTAGCAATCAGCCCCAGCATTTT.

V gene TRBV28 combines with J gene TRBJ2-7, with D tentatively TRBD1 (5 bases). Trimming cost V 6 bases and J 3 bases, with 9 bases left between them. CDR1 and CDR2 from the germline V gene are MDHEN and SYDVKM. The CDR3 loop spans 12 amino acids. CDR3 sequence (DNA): TGTGCCAGCAGCCTAAGGGGCTACGAGCAGTACTTC. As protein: CASSLRGYEQYF.

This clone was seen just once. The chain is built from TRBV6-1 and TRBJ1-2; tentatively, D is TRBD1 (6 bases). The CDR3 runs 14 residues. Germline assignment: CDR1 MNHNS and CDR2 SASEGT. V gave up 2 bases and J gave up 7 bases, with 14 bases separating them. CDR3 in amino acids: CASSEWGIGGGYTF. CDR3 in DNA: TGTGCCAGCAGTGAATGGGGGATAGGGGGTGGCTACACCTTC.

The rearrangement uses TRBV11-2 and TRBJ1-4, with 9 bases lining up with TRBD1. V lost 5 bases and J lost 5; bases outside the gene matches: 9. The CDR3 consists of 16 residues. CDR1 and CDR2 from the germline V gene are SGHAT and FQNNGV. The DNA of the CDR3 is TGTGCCAGCAGCCCACGTTGGACAGGGGAGAATGAAAAACTGTTTTTT. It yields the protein CASSPRWTGENEKLFF.

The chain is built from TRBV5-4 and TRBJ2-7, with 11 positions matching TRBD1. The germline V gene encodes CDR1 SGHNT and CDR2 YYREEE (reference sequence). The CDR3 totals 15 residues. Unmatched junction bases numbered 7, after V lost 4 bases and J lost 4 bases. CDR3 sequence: CASSPDRGRVYEQYV. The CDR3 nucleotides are TGTGCCAGCAGCCCGGACAGGGGGCGGGTATACGAGCAGTACGTC.

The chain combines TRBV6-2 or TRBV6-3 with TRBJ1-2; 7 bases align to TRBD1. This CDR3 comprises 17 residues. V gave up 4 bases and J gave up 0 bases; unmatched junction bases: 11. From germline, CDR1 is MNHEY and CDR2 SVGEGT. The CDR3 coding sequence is TGTGCCAGCAGTTCCATCGGGACAGTCGATTCTAACTATGGCTACACCTTC. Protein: CASSSIGTVDSNYGYTF.

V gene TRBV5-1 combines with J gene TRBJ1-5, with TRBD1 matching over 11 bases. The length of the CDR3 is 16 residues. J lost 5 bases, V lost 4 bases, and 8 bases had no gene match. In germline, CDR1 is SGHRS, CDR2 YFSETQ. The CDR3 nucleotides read TGCGCCAGCAGCCTATATCCGGGACAGGGGGATCAGCCCCAGCATTTT. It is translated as CASSLYPGQGDQPQHF.

The CDR3 region has the DNA TGTGCCAGCAGCCAGACTAGCGGGGGGGCGGATGAGCAGTTCTTC. It encodes CASSQTSGGADEQFF. The rearrangement links TRBV5-4 to TRBJ2-1; TRBD2 matches 14 bases. There are 15 residues in the CDR3. The V segment lost 4 bases and the J segment 8 bases; nucleotides outside the gene matches: 5. Germline loops: CDR1 SGHNT, CDR2 YYREEE (reference sequence). Full variable domain (rest looked up from reference TRBV5-4 and TRBJ2-1): ETGVTQSPTHLIKTRGQQVTLRCSSQSGHNTVSWYQQALGQGPQFIFQYYREEENGRGNFPPRFSGLQFPNYSSELNVNALELDDSALYLCASSQTSGGADEQFFGPGTRLTVL.

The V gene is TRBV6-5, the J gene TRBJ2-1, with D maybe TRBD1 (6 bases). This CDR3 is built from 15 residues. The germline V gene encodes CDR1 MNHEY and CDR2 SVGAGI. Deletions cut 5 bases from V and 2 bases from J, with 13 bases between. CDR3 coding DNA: TGTGCCAGCAGTAAACCGGGACAACCCTACAATGAGCAGTTCTTC. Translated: CASSKPGQPYNEQFF.

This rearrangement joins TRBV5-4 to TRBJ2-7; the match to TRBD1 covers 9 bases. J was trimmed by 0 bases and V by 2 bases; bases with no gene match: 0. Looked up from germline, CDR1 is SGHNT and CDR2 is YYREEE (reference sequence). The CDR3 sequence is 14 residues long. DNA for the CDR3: TGTGCCAGCAGCTTACAGGGGGCCTCCTACGAGCAGTACGTC. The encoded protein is CASSLQGASYEQYV.

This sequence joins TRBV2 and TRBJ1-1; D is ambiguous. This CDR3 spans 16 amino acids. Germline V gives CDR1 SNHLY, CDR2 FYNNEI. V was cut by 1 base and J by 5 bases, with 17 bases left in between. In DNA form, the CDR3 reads TGTGCCAGCAGTGAAGGGTGGAGGACCGACCGGACTGAAGCTTTCTTT. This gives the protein CASSEGWRTDRTEAFF.

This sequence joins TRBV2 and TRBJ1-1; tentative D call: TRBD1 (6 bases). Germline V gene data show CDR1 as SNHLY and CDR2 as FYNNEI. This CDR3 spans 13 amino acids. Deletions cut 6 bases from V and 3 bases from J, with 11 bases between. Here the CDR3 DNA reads TGTGCCAGCAGCAGAGGACAGTACACTGAAGCTTTCTTT. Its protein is CASSRGQYTEAFF.

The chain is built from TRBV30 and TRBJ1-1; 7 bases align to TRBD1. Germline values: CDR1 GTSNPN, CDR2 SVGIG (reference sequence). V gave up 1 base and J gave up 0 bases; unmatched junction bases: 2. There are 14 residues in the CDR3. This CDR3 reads CAWSDGQVNTEAFF. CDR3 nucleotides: TGTGCCTGGAGTGACGGACAGGTGAACACTGAAGCTTTCTTT. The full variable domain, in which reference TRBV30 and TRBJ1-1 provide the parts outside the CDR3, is SQTIHQWPATLVQPVGSPLSLECTVEGTSNPNLYWYRQAAGRGLQLLFYSVGIGQISSEVPQNLSASRPQDRQFILSSKKLLLSDSGFYLCAWSDGQVNTEAFFGQGTRLTVV.

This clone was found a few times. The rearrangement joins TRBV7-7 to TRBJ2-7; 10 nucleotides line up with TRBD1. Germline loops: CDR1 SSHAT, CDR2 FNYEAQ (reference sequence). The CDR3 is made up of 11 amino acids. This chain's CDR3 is CEGTGAQEQYF. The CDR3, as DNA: TGTGAAGGGACAGGGGCTCAAGAGCAGTACTTC.

The CDR3 region is CASSRQGLGEQYV. The DNA for the CDR3 is TGTGCCAGCAGCAGACAGGGTTTGGGCGAGCAGTACGTC. The chain employs TRBV5-6 and TRBJ2-7, with 7 positions matching TRBD1. This CDR3 region has 13 residues. The germline V gene encodes CDR1 SGHDT and CDR2 YYEEEE. J was trimmed by 6 bases and V by 4 bases; bases with no gene match: 7.

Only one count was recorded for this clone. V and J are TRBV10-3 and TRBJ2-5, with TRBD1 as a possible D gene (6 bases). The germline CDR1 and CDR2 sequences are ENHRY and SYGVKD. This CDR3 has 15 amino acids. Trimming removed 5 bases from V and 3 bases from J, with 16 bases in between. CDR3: CAISPRAGDEETQYF. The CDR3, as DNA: TGTGCCATCAGTCCCCGGGCAGGGGACGAAGAGACCCAGTACTTC.

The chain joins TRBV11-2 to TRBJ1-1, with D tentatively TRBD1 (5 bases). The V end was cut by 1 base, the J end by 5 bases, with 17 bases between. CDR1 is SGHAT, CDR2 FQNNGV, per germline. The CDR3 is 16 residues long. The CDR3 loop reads CASSLVGWGVGTEAFF. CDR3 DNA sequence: TGTGCCAGCAGCTTAGTGGGATGGGGGGTCGGGACTGAAGCTTTCTTT.

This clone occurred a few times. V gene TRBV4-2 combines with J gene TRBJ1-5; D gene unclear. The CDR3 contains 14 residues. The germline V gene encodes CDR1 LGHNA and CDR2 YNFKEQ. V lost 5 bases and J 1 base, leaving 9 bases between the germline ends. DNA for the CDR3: TGTGCCAGCAGCGCCAGCGAGAGCAATCAGCCCCAGCATTTT. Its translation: CASSASESNQPQHF.